This T cell receptor (beta chain) appears in the sequencing data of a study of blood T cell repertoires in COVID-19. About the research overall: Samples taken during acute and convalescent COVID-19 were collected in the United States, Italy and Spain.

Under the authors' procedure: Cell counts per sample came from amplifying reference gene primers. Only in-frame clones appear in the TCRdb table, and some are missing; sequencing was by immunoSEQ multiplex PCR. The V and J calls and clone size come from that table; D and trimming were worked out from the DNA. This table has a few hundred thousand clones, nearly 90% appearing once. CDR1 and CDR2 from the germline V gene are MDHEN and SYDVKM. This CDR3 spans 16 amino acids. J gave up 6 bases and V 6 bases, and 6 bases lay outside the gene matches. This clonotype originated in a woman in her thirties or forties who had recovered from COVID-19. The material sequenced was peripheral blood. The chain links TRBV28 to TRBJ2-1; 15 nucleotides align to TRBD2. For the CDR3, the DNA is TGTGCCAGCAGCCCACTGGGACTAGCGGGGGGCAATGAGCAGTTCTTC. Amino acid sequence: CASSPLGLAGGNEQFF.